A single sample is the source of the 5 T cell receptor beta chains below, sequenced in a study of OX40 agonist ivuxolimab in advanced cancers. Method: immunoSEQ multiplex PCR; TCRdb's copy keeps in-frame clones and lacks some. The sample yields about 43,000 clones, roughly 94% seen once. The source material was CD4+ or CD8+ T cells sorted from blood, sampled in a trial of the OX40 agonist ivuxolimab. Every receptor here comes from an adult with an advanced solid tumor such as melanoma, head and neck, liver or kidney cancer.

The chain is built from TRBV4-3 and TRBJ2-5, with D maybe TRBD1 (5 bases). Germline V gives CDR1 LGHNA, CDR2 YSLEER. The CDR3 sequence is 15 residues long. V lost 1 base to trimming and J lost 2 bases, with 11 bases between them. The chain's CDR3 is CASSQGRRQQETQYF. The CDR3 DNA reads as TGCGCCAGCAGCCAAGGTCGGCGACAGCAAGAGACCCAGTACTTC.

This CDR3 reads CASSEKDRTNYGYTF. The CDR3 region has the DNA TGTGCCAGCAGCGAAAAAGACAGGACTAACTATGGCTACACCTTC. The chain employs TRBV9 and TRBJ1-2; tentatively, D is TRBD1 (6 bases). This CDR3 contains 15 residues. Trimming removed 3 bases at V and 0 bases at J, with 12 bases between. CDR1 and CDR2 from the germline V gene are SGDLS and YYNGEE.

The CDR3 coding sequence is TGTGCCAGCAGCCAAGACTCGGAGCAAGAGCGGCCCCAGCATTTT. Its translation: CASSQDSEQERPQHF. The chain carries TRBV4-2 and TRBJ1-5; D gene unclear. The CDR3 loop spans 15 amino acids. With 0 bases removed from V and 9 bases from J, the gap between germline ends came to 15 bases. Germline assignment: CDR1 LGHNA and CDR2 YNFKEQ.

The chain has TRBV4-3 and TRBJ2-1, with a weak D call TRBD2 (5 bases). Germline V CDR1 and CDR2: LGHNA, YSLEER. The CDR3 has 17 amino acids. V shed 1 base and J shed 3 bases, with 16 bases lying between them. As DNA, the CDR3 is TGCGCCAGCAGCCAAGTGCTAGCCCCGCGACTCTACAATGAGCAGTTCTTC. This gives the protein CASSQVLAPRLYNEQFF.

The gene calls are TRBV9 and TRBJ2-5; 7 nucleotides match TRBD1. The CDR3 contains 16 residues. CDR1 and CDR2 (germline): SGDLS, YYNGEE. Unmatched junction bases numbered 11, after V lost 2 bases and J lost 4 bases. The CDR3: CASSVLGTEIGETQYF. DNA of the CDR3: TGTGCCAGCAGCGTTCTCGGGACAGAGATTGGAGAGACCCAGTACTTC.